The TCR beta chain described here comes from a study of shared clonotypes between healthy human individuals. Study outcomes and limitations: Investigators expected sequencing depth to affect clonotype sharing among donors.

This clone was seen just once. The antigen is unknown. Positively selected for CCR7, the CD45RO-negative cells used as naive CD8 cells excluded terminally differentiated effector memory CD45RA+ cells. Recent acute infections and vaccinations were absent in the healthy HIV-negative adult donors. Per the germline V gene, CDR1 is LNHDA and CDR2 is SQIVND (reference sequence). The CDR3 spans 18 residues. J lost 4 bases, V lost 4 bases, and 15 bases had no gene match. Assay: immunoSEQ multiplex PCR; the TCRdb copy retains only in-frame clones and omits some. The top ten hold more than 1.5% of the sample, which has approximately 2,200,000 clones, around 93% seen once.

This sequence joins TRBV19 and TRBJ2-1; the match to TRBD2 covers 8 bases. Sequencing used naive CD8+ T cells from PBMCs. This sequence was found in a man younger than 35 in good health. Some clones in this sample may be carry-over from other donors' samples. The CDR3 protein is CASSNLESGRSGYNEQFF. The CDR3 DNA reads TGTGCCAGTAGTAACCTCGAGAGCGGGAGATCGGGTTACAATGAGCAGTTCTTC.